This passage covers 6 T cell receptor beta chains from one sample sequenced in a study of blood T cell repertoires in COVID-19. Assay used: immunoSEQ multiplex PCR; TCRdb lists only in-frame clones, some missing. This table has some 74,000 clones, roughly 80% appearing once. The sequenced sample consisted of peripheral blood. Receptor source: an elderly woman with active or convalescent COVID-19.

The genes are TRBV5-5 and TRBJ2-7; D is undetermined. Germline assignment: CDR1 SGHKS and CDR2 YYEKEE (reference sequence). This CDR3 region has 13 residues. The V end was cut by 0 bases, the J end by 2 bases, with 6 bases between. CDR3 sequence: CASSLEQTYEQYF. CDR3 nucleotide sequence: TGTGCCAGCAGCTTGGAACAGACCTACGAGCAGTACTTC.

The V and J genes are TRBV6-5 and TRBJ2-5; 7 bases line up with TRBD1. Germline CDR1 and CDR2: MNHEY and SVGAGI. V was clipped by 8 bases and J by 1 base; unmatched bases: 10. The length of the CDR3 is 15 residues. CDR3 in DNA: TGTGCCAGCGGAAAAGACAGGGACCCCCAAGAGACCCAGTACTTC. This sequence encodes CASGKDRDPQETQYF.

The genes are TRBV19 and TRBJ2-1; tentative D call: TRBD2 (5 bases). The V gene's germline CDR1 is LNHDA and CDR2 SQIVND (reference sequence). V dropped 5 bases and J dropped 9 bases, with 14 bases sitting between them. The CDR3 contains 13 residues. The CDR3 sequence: CASSPTTGSEQFF. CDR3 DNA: TGTGCCAGTAGTCCCACCACGGGGAGTGAGCAGTTCTTC.

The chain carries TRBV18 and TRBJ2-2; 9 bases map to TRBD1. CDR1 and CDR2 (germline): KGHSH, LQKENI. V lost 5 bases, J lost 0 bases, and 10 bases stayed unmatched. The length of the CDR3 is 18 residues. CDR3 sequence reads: CASSSQTGGEANTGELFF. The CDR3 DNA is TGTGCCAGCTCATCACAAACAGGGGGCGAGGCGAACACCGGGGAGCTGTTTTTT.

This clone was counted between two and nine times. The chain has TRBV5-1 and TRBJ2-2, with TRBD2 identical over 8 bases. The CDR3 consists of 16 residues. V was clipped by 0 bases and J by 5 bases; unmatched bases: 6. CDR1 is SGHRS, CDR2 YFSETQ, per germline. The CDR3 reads CASSLDPGLDTGELFF. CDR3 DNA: TGCGCCAGCAGCTTGGATCCGGGACTAGATACCGGGGAGCTGTTTTTT.

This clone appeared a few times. CDR3 amino acids: CASSDGGGQETQYF. CDR3 nucleotide sequence: TGTGCCAGCAGTGATGGGGGGGGACAAGAGACCCAGTACTTC. The J gene is TRBJ2-5, the V gene TRBV6-1, with 7 positions matching TRBD2. V lost 3 bases, J lost 2 bases, and 3 bases stayed unmatched. CDR1 is MNHNS and CDR2 is SASEGT in the germline V gene. CDR3 length: 14 residues.